This T cell receptor (beta chain) is drawn from a study of blood T cell repertoires in COVID-19. Study at large: T cells, B-cell-depleted T cells, or PBMCs provided the cDNA or gDNA that served as material.

Study processing details: Reference gene primers were amplified, and this amplification served to estimate nucleated cell counts. Clones were sequenced by immunoSEQ multiplex PCR, and TCRdb holds only the in-frame ones, with some missing. V and J calls and clone size follow that table, whereas D and trimming were derived from the DNA. The sample holds over 55,000 clones, around 87% seen once. Trimming took 0 bases from V and 8 from J, leaving 11 bases between them. The CDR3 runs to 14 residues. Germline CDR1 SGHTA, CDR2 FQGTGA. The TCR was taken from a man aged 50 to 59 with active COVID-19. The sample taken for sequencing was peripheral blood. The chain is built from TRBV7-3 and TRBJ2-1, with a tentative D call TRBD1 (5 bases). The CDR3 DNA is TGTGCCAGCAGCTTAACCAGGGTGTTGGATGAGCAGTTCTTC. It is translated as CASSLTRVLDEQFF.